This TCR beta chain was sequenced during a study of T cells in Graves' hyperthyroidism and ophthalmopathy. Study-level findings and limits: Blood shared most expanded thyroid clonotypes above 0.001.

The V gene's germline CDR1 is LGHDT and CDR2 YNNKEL (reference sequence). CDR3 length equals 14 residues. Patients having uncontrolled infection, another autoimmune disease, pregnancy or lactation were not included. Thyroid ultrasound and orbital computed tomography, with clinical symptoms and serum thyroxine and TRAb, informed diagnoses. RNA transcripts gave rise to amplified TCR beta CDR3 regions. Using the HTBI primer set, a first-round RT-PCR was run on the TCR CDR3. MiXCR, run by TCRdb on the multiplex PCR reads, gives a single entry per CDR3 protein. The sample records 450,000 to 600,000 distinct CDR3 sequences, approximately 14% being singletons. Comments on this clonotype: Its cognate antigen is unknown. Relative to the germline gene, one junction end is altered; a read error may explain this.

The rearrangement uses TRBV3-1 and TRBJ2-5; a possible D gene is TRBD2 (6 bases). The sequence derives from a woman aged 40 to 50 with Graves' hyperthyroidism. Specimen: blood. DNA for the CDR3: TGTGCCAGCAGCCAGGAGGGCTACCAAGAGACCCAGCACTTC. This codes for CASSQEGYQETQHF.